These 32 T cell receptor beta chains were sequenced from one sample in a study of blood T cell repertoires in COVID-19. The assay was immunoSEQ multiplex PCR, and TCRdb's table has in-frame clones only and misses some. The repertoire consists of a few hundred thousand clones, with more than 70% occurring once and the leading ten covering 1.2%. Material for sequencing was PBMCs or T cells enriched from blood (not recorded which). The receptors were sampled from a woman aged 40 to 50 with acute COVID-19.

This chain links TRBV9 with TRBJ1-1; 7 bases map to TRBD1. This CDR3 contains 15 residues. Germline CDR1 is SGDLS and CDR2 is YYNGEE. Losses at the gene ends were 4 bases for V and 0 bases for J; bases not matched to a gene: 6. CDR3 DNA: TGTGCCAGCAGCACCCAGGGGGATGTGAACACTGAAGCTTTCTTT. Translating gives CASSTQGDVNTEAFF. Together with reference TRBV9 and TRBJ1-1, the CDR3 gives the full variable domain: DSGVTQTPKHLITATGQRVTLRCSPRSGDLSVYWYQQSLDQGLQFLIQYYNGEERAKGNILERFSAQQFPDLHSELNLSSLELGDSALYFCASSTQGDVNTEAFFGQGTRLTVV.

The CDR3 is CASSPASGSSYNEQFF. CDR3 nucleotides: TGTGCCAGCAGCCCTGCTAGCGGGAGCTCCTACAATGAGCAGTTCTTC. The rearrangement links TRBV7-8 to TRBJ2-1; 10 nucleotides match TRBD2. Trimming removed 5 bases from V and 0 bases from J; junction bases left unmatched: 4. Germline values: CDR1 SGHVS, CDR2 FQNEAQ. The CDR3 has 16 residues.

This chain connects TRBV2 to TRBJ1-6; D remains ambiguous. Trimming took 6 bases from V and 7 from J, leaving 4 bases between them. The germline gives CDR1 SNHLY, CDR2 FYNNEI. The CDR3 sequence is 11 residues long. The CDR3 DNA reads TGTGCCAGCAGGGAGAATTCACCCCTCCACTTT. This encodes CASRENSPLHF.

The V gene is TRBV27, the J gene TRBJ2-2; 12 nucleotides align to TRBD2. Germline CDR1 is MNHEY and CDR2 is SMNVEV (reference sequence). This CDR3 is built from 16 residues. V dropped 1 base and J dropped 5; count of bases not matched to a gene: 2. The CDR3 nucleotides are TGTGCCAGCAGTTTATTCGGACTAGCGGGGACCGGGGAGCTGTTTTTT. Residues: CASSLFGLAGTGELFF.

The rearrangement links TRBV27 to TRBJ1-2; D remains unclear. Germline loops: CDR1 MNHEY, CDR2 SMNVEV (reference sequence). This CDR3 comprises 14 residues. V dropped 7 bases and J dropped 4 bases, with 16 bases sitting between them. The CDR3 DNA reads TGTGCCAGCAAGGAACCCGCGGGAATCTATGGCTACACCTTC. This gives the protein CASKEPAGIYGYTF.

A word on this clone: Other DNA sequences in this specimen translate into the identical CDR3. V and J are TRBV10-3 and TRBJ1-5; TRBD1 agrees at 9 bases. The CDR3 is 13 amino acids. V gave up 6 bases and J gave up 5 bases; unmatched junction bases: 2. The V gene's germline CDR1 is ENHRY and CDR2 SYGVKD. The CDR3 region is CAIRQGADQPQHF. The CDR3 DNA reads TGTGCCATCAGACAGGGGGCGGATCAGCCCCAGCATTTT.

The chain employs TRBV6-2 or TRBV6-3 and TRBJ2-7, with TRBD2 identical over 13 bases. The junction had 5 bases not matched to a gene; V was cut back by 6 bases and J by 3 bases. Germline loops: CDR1 MNHEY, CDR2 SVGEGT. The CDR3 runs 15 residues. CDR3 region: CASSRTSGSLYEQYV. CDR3 bases: TGTGCCAGCAGCCGGACTAGCGGGAGTCTCTACGAGCAGTACGTC.

The gene calls are TRBV28 and TRBJ1-5; no reliable D call. Trimming left V 8 bases short and J 10 bases short, with 15 bases between. CDR1 is MDHEN, CDR2 SYDVKM, per germline. The CDR3 is 12 amino acids. In DNA form, the CDR3 reads TGTGCCAGCCGGACTGGGCAAAATCCCCAGCATTTT. Translation gives CASRTGQNPQHF.

V gene TRBV4-2 combines with J gene TRBJ2-1; D is perhaps TRBD1 (5 bases). The CDR3 runs to 17 residues. Trimming left V 4 bases short and J 8 bases short, with 24 bases between. Germline assignment: CDR1 LGHNA and CDR2 YNFKEQ. The CDR3 region is CASSRTISISPPDEQFF. The CDR3 bases are TGTGCCAGCAGCCGGACAATTAGCATTTCCCCCCCCGATGAGCAGTTCTTC.

The chain links TRBV28 to TRBJ2-7; TRBD2 agrees at 7 bases. There are 16 residues in the CDR3. Trimming at V came to 7 bases and at J to 0 bases, leaving 12 bases not matched to a gene. CDR1 is MDHEN, CDR2 SYDVKM, per germline. CDR3 protein: CASTPLGGSTSYEQYV. CDR3 nucleotides: TGTGCCAGCACCCCTCTCGGCGGGAGCACCTCCTACGAGCAGTACGTC.

The CDR3 loop is CASSRRFTDTQYF. CDR3 bases: TGTGCCAGCAGCCGGAGATTCACAGATACGCAGTATTTT. The chain couples TRBV12-3 or TRBV12-4 to TRBJ2-3; unclear D gene. Trimming pared 6 bases from V and 2 bases from J, leaving 9 bases between. This CDR3 spans 13 amino acids.

With respect to this clone: Mismatch with germline at one junction end may stem from a read error. The V call is TRBV18, the J call TRBJ2-2; maybe TRBD2 (6 bases). This CDR3 comprises 15 residues. CDR1 and CDR2 from the germline V gene are KGHSH and LQKENI. DNA of the CDR3: TGTGCCAGCTCACCTATTCTAGCGAACGCCGGGGAGCTGTTTTTT. It is translated as CASSPILANAGELFF.

The CDR3 DNA reads as TGCGCCAGCAGTGAAAGGACAGGGAGCACAGATACGCAGTATTTT. Its protein product is CASSERTGSTDTQYF. The J gene is TRBJ2-3, the V gene TRBV10-1; 8 bases agree with TRBD1. CDR1 is WNHNN and CDR2 is SYGVQD in the germline V gene (reference sequence). The CDR3 covers 15 residues. Losses at the gene ends were 3 bases for V and 0 bases for J; bases not matched to a gene: 2.

J is TRBJ1-1 and V is TRBV11-3; no firm D call. Germline V gene lookup returns CDR1 SGHNT and CDR2 YENEEA. The CDR3 consists of 13 residues. V dropped 3 bases and J dropped 1 base, with 6 bases sitting between them. In DNA, the CDR3 is TGTGCCAGCAGCTTTCGAGAGAACACTGAAGCTTTCTTT. Amino acids: CASSFRENTEAFF.

The chain has TRBV19 and TRBJ1-1, with D hard to call. V lost 3 bases to trimming and J lost 10 bases, with 12 bases between them. Germline values: CDR1 LNHDA, CDR2 SQIVND (reference sequence). The CDR3 spans 12 residues. The CDR3 coding sequence is TGTGCCAGTAGTATGGAATTTTCAGGAGCTTTCTTT. It specifies CASSMEFSGAFF.

This clone was detected once. The chain has TRBV7-9 and TRBJ1-2, with D perhaps TRBD1 (5 bases). Deletions cut 5 bases from V and 10 bases from J, with 14 bases between. The CDR3 spans 12 residues. Germline lookup yields CDR1 SEHNR and CDR2 FQNEAQ (reference sequence). CDR3 sequence (DNA): TGTGCCAGCAGCCAGTCGACAGAACACTACACCTTC. It is translated as CASSQSTEHYTF. The whole variable domain, filled in from reference TRBV7-9 and TRBJ1-2, reads DTGVSQNPRHKITKRGQNVTFRCDPISEHNRLYWYRQTLGQGPEFLTYFQNEAQLEKSRLLSDRFSAERPKGSFSTLEIQRTEQGDSAMYLCASSQSTEHYTFGSGTRLTVV.

The gene calls are TRBV5-6 and TRBJ1-5; 8 positions agree with TRBD1. The CDR3 consists of 15 residues. Germline V CDR1 and CDR2: SGHDT, YYEEEE. V was clipped by 3 bases and J by 5 bases; unmatched bases: 7. CDR3 DNA: TGTGCCAGCAGCTCCCGGGACAGGCTTGATCAGCCCCAGCATTTT. This gives the protein CASSSRDRLDQPQHF.

The CDR3 sequence is CASSYSPTEAFF. Here the CDR3 DNA reads TGTGCCAGCAGTTATTCCCCGACTGAAGCTTTCTTT. The chain carries TRBV6-5 and TRBJ1-1; D is unclear. CDR1 and CDR2 (germline): MNHEY, SVGAGI. There are 12 residues in the CDR3. V gave up 3 bases and J gave up 5 bases, with 7 bases separating them.

This clone appeared once. The rearrangement links TRBV19 to TRBJ2-3; 7 nucleotides line up with TRBD1. Losses at the gene ends were 6 bases for V and 1 base for J; bases not matched to a gene: 10. Germline CDR1 reads LNHDA; CDR2 reads SQIVND (reference sequence). The CDR3 sequence is 16 residues long. The CDR3 region is CASSILTGAGTDTQYF. The CDR3 DNA reads as TGTGCCAGTAGCATTCTCACAGGGGCTGGCACAGATACGCAGTATTTT.

The rearrangement joins TRBV29-1 to TRBJ1-4; TRBD1 matches 7 bases. The germline CDR1 and CDR2 sequences are SQVTM and ANQGSEA. V lost 8 bases to trimming and J lost 8 bases; unmatched junction nucleotides: 11. The CDR3 has 13 amino acids. CDR3 residues: CSTQDRMGEKLFF. CDR3 nucleotides: TGCAGCACGCAGGACAGGATGGGGGAAAAACTGTTTTTT.

This clone was seen a handful of times. The chain employs TRBV2 and TRBJ2-3; TRBD1 matches 9 bases. From germline, CDR1 is SNHLY and CDR2 FYNNEI. The length of the CDR3 is 15 residues. J lost 5 bases, V lost 5 bases, and 8 bases had no gene match. Here the CDR3 DNA reads TGTGCCAGCAGTCGTACAGGGGGCAATGGAGATACGCAGTATTTT. Translating it yields CASSRTGGNGDTQYF.

CDR3 DNA: TGTGCCTGGACCAGGGGGCTTGGTGAAGAGACCCAGTACTTC. Residues: CAWTRGLGEETQYF. V usage is TRBV30 and J usage is TRBJ2-5; 8 nucleotides line up with TRBD1. Germline assignment: CDR1 GTSNPN and CDR2 SVGIG (reference sequence). The CDR3 is 14 residues long. V shed 4 bases and J 3 bases; nucleotides not matched to a gene: 7.

This clone was seen a handful of times. V is TRBV3-1 (or the pseudogene TRBV3-2) and J is TRBJ2-5, with TRBD1 identical over 9 bases. CDR3 size: 17 residues. J lost 5 bases, V lost 5 bases, and 15 bases had no gene match. The germline gives CDR1 LGHDT, CDR2 YNNKEL (reference sequence). The CDR3 reads CASSSLRGQGLGETQYF. The CDR3 region has the DNA TGTGCCAGCAGCTCACTACGAGGACAGGGGCTGGGGGAGACCCAGTACTTC.

The chain couples TRBV6-1 to TRBJ1-1; possible D gene TRBD1, 6 bases. This CDR3 is built from 14 residues. Germline assignment: CDR1 MNHNS and CDR2 SASEGT. Trimming stripped 2 bases from V and 7 bases from J, with 14 bases between. DNA of the CDR3: TGTGCCAGCAGTGAACCAGGGGCGTTCAATGAAGCTTTCTTT. It specifies CASSEPGAFNEAFF.

The V call is TRBV27, the J call TRBJ1-5, with a possible D match to TRBD1 (5 bases). The CDR3 has 13 amino acids. V was clipped by 2 bases and J by 5 bases, with 7 bases between them. The germline gives CDR1 MNHEY, CDR2 SMNVEV (reference sequence). The CDR3 region has the DNA TGTGCCAGCAGTTTAGACAGCTATCAGCCCCAGCATTTT. Residues: CASSLDSYQPQHF.

This chain connects TRBV5-4 to TRBJ1-4; D is unresolved. CDR1 SGHNT and CDR2 YYREEE come from the germline V gene (reference sequence). The CDR3 is made up of 15 amino acids. V dropped 5 bases and J dropped 5 bases, with 16 bases sitting between them. DNA for the CDR3: TGTGCCAGCAGGATAAGCGGAGACGCAAATGAAAAACTGTTTTTT. It translates to CASRISGDANEKLFF.

This chain joins TRBV27 and TRBJ1-1, with 7 bases fitting TRBD1. This CDR3 has 15 residues. V dropped 5 bases and J dropped 1; count of bases not matched to a gene: 7. CDR1 and CDR2 from the germline V gene are MNHEY and SMNVEV (reference sequence). This chain's CDR3 is CASSPRDRTNTEAFF. The CDR3 DNA sequence: TGTGCCAGCAGTCCCCGGGACAGAACGAACACTGAAGCTTTCTTT.

The chain couples TRBV6-2 or TRBV6-3 to TRBJ2-7; 9 bases match TRBD1. The CDR3 spans 16 residues. Trimming cost V 6 bases and J 6 bases; bases outside gene matches: 15. Germline values: CDR1 MNHEY, CDR2 SVGEGT. CDR3 sequence: CASSHRQGVITAEQYV. CDR3 in DNA: TGTGCCAGCAGCCACCGACAGGGGGTAATTACGGCCGAGCAGTACGTC.

This rearrangement joins TRBV5-6 to TRBJ1-3; 8 positions match TRBD1. The CDR3 runs to 14 residues. Germline V CDR1 and CDR2: SGHDT, YYEEEE. Trimming removed 6 bases from V and 4 bases from J; junction bases left unmatched: 6. The CDR3 DNA sequence: TGTGCCAGCACCATGACAGGGGTCGGAAACACCATATATTTT. Its protein product is CASTMTGVGNTIYF.

The chain carries TRBV12-3 or TRBV12-4 and TRBJ2-2; D is ambiguous. Trimming took off 3 bases at V and 2 bases at J, with 4 bases between the two ends. The CDR3 totals 13 residues. CDR3 sequence: CASSFINTGELFF. The CDR3 nucleotides are TGTGCCAGCAGTTTTATTAACACCGGGGAGCTGTTTTTT.

The chain carries TRBV11-2 and TRBJ2-2; 9 nucleotides line up with TRBD2. V was clipped by 5 bases and J by 0 bases; unmatched bases: 10. The CDR3 spans 18 residues. CDR1 is SGHAT and CDR2 is FQNNGV in the germline V gene. This chain's CDR3 is CASSPSRLAVPNTGELFF. CDR3 DNA: TGTGCCAGCAGCCCATCTAGACTAGCGGTCCCGAACACCGGGGAGCTGTTTTTT.

The V and J genes are TRBV11-2 and TRBJ2-5; D possibly corresponds to TRBD2 (6 bases). Per germline, CDR1 SGHAT and CDR2 FQNNGV. This CDR3 is built from 15 residues. Deletions cut 6 bases from V and 2 bases from J, with 16 bases between. The CDR3 DNA follows: TGTGCCAGCAGGAGGGACTTCGGAAGGCAAGAGACCCAGTACTTC. It yields the protein CASRRDFGRQETQYF.